Given below is one T cell receptor (beta chain) in context. Across about 22 US areas, participants ranged in age from roughly 18 to 95 years. Participant-given clinical history determined each cohort assignment. The CDR3 runs 16 residues. Looked up from germline, CDR1 is SGHDT and CDR2 is YYEEEE. The V end was cut by 4 bases, the J end by 8 bases, with 24 bases between. Per the study methods: Reference gene primer amplification gave nucleated cell count estimates. This table comes from immunoSEQ multiplex PCR, and its TCRdb copy is limited to in-frame clones, with some not included. V and J calls and clone size come straight from that table; D and trimming were deduced from the DNA. The sample holds roughly 220,000 clones, 80% to 90% seen once. The sample originates from a study of blood T cell repertoires in COVID-19. Whole-study context: Sources were T cells, B-cell-depleted T cells, or PBMCs; the material itself was cDNA or gDNA.

The source is a middle-aged woman with acute COVID-19. The sequencing sample was made of PBMCs or T cells enriched from blood (not recorded which). The rearrangement uses TRBV5-6 and TRBJ1-2, with D possibly TRBD1 on 6 matching bases. CDR3 sequence reads: CASSATGSSLLGGYTF. As DNA, the CDR3 is TGTGCCAGCAGCGCTACAGGGTCTTCGTTATTAGGGGGCTACACCTTC. The full variable domain, with the rest looked up from reference TRBV5-6 and TRBJ1-2, is DAGVTQSPTHLIKTRGQQVTLRCSPKSGHDTVSWYQQALGQGPQFIFQYYEEEERQRGNFPDRFSGHQFPNYSSELNVNALLLGDSALYLCASSATGSSLLGGYTFGSGTRLTVV.